Below, 30 T cell receptor beta chains from the same sample are listed, as sequenced in a study of response to subunit inactivated influenza vaccine. TCRdb fed the RT-PCR reads into MiXCR, producing one record per CDR3 protein. The sample shows 650,000 to 850,000 distinct CDR3 sequences, approximately 14% of them seen only once. This material consisted of PBMCs from blood, taken roughly 2 weeks before vaccination. Source of these receptors: a man aged 45-60 years who received an inactivated influenza vaccine.

This chain uses TRBV18 with TRBJ2-2; D is undetermined. The V end lost 2 bases, the J end lost 1 base, and 11 bases lay between the germline ends. This CDR3 has 16 residues. Per germline, CDR1 KGHSH and CDR2 LQKENI. The CDR3 protein is CASSPISPRNTGELFF. As DNA, the CDR3 is TGTGCCAGCTCACCAATCTCACCCAGGAACACCGGGGAGCTGTTTTTT.

This clonotype was seen only a few times. The V gene is TRBV6-1, the J gene TRBJ2-7; TRBD2 might be the D (6 bases). Germline-derived CDR1 and CDR2 are MNHNS and SASEGT. This CDR3 has 15 residues. V lost 7 bases and J 3 bases, leaving 19 bases between the germline ends. DNA of the CDR3: TGTGCCAGCACCTCCTCCCGGGGCGGGGACTACGAGCAGTACTTC. As protein: CASTSSRGGDYEQYF.

The chain combines TRBV18 with TRBJ2-5, with D possibly matching TRBD2 (5 bases). Germline V gives CDR1 KGHSH, CDR2 LQKENI. Trimming stripped 1 base from V and 2 bases from J, with 11 bases between. The CDR3 length is 15 residues. The CDR3 protein is CASSPREGRQETQYF. In nucleotides, the CDR3 is TGTGCCAGCTCACCACGTGAGGGCAGGCAAGAGACCCAGTACTTC.

The J gene is TRBJ2-7, the V gene TRBV2; no clear D. Germline V lookup: CDR1 SNHLY, CDR2 FYNNEI. The CDR3 sequence is 13 residues long. V was pared by 3 bases and J by 6 bases, with 12 bases between. The CDR3 DNA is TGTGCCAGCAGTGAGGGCAGCGCGTCCGAGCAGTACTTC. Translation: CASSEGSASEQYF.

This clonotype appeared a few times. The chain uses TRBV6-1 and TRBJ2-2, with a weak D call TRBD2 (5 bases). Germline values: CDR1 MNHNS, CDR2 SASEGT. The CDR3 sequence is 21 residues long. Trimming took 0 bases from V and 0 from J, leaving 23 bases between them. This CDR3 reads CASSEALLARYTLANTGELFF. For the CDR3, the DNA is TGTGCCAGCAGTGAAGCACTTCTAGCCCGATATACGCTCGCGAACACCGGGGAGCTGTTTTTT.

The chain links TRBV9 to TRBJ2-3; D remains ambiguous. There are 13 residues in the CDR3. From germline, CDR1 is SGDLS and CDR2 YYNGEE. Trimming removed 2 bases at V and 5 bases at J, with 9 bases between. The CDR3 loop reads CASSVTVGDTQYF. The CDR3 nucleotides read TGTGCCAGCAGCGTTACAGTGGGAGATACGCAGTATTTT.

With respect to this clonotype: Compared with germline, one end of the junction differs, possibly owing to a read error. This chain connects TRBV9 to TRBJ2-2; 8 bases align to TRBD1. Germline lookup yields CDR1 SGDLS and CDR2 YYNGEE. The CDR3 consists of 16 residues. CDR3 residues: CASSEIWQGAAGELVF. The CDR3 nucleotides are TGTGCCAGCAGCGAGATTTGGCAGGGGGCAGCCGGGGAGCTGGTTTTT.

This clonotype was observed a handful of times. The chain uses TRBV4-2 and TRBJ2-3; 9 nucleotides match TRBD2. Unmatched junction bases numbered 7, after V lost 0 bases and J lost 6 bases. The CDR3 contains 16 residues. Germline CDR1 is LGHNA and CDR2 is YNFKEQ. Here the CDR3 reads CASSQDYQRGADTQYF. For the CDR3, the DNA is TGTGCCAGCAGCCAAGATTATCAGCGGGGGGCCGATACGCAGTATTTT.

This clonotype was detected a few times. The chain joins TRBV5-1 to TRBJ2-7, with D possibly being TRBD2 (5 bases). The CDR3 consists of 15 residues. Trimming took 4 bases from V and 5 from J, leaving 19 bases between them. Germline CDR1 SGHRS, CDR2 YFSETQ. CDR3 nucleotides: TGCGCCAGCAGCCCGGAGGACGGACTGGTCCACGAGCAGTACTTC. Translating it yields CASSPEDGLVHEQYF.

The J gene is TRBJ2-7, the V gene TRBV6-1; the match to TRBD2 covers 11 bases. The CDR3 length is 15 residues. Germline assignment: CDR1 MNHNS and CDR2 SASEGT. Germline trimming cut 6 bases from V and 3 bases from J; bases unmatched to any gene: 7. The CDR3 loop reads CASRFRLAGSYEQYF. The CDR3 DNA sequence: TGTGCCAGCAGATTTAGACTAGCGGGAAGCTACGAGCAGTACTTC.

The chain recombines TRBV20-1 with TRBJ2-7; 8 bases are a match to TRBD2. J lost 4 bases, V lost 3 bases, and 11 bases had no gene match. This CDR3 has 15 residues. CDR1 and CDR2 (germline): DFQATT, SNEGSKA (reference sequence). The CDR3: CSASRPGGLWYEQYF. DNA of the CDR3: TGCAGTGCTAGTAGGCCGGGAGGGCTCTGGTACGAGCAGTACTTC.

J is TRBJ2-7 and V is TRBV5-1; 7 bases map to TRBD1. Germline trimming cut 1 base from V and 6 bases from J; bases unmatched to any gene: 10. This CDR3 is built from 15 residues. CDR1 is SGHRS, CDR2 YFSETQ, per germline. As DNA, the CDR3 is TGCGCCAGCAGCTTGAGAGGGGGCGGTGGGCCCGAGCAGTACTTC. Translation: CASSLRGGGGPEQYF.

This clonotype was seen a few times. This chain links TRBV10-3 with TRBJ1-5; weak D call: TRBD1 (5 bases). V was shortened by 0 bases and J by 4 bases, with 13 bases between the two germline ends. Germline assignment: CDR1 ENHRY and CDR2 SYGVKD. The CDR3 contains 16 residues. CDR3 residues: CAISESPGGGNQPQHF. The CDR3 DNA sequence: TGTGCCATCAGTGAGTCTCCGGGGGGAGGGAATCAGCCCCAGCATTTT.

The CDR3 sequence: CSARDVGGSSYNEQFF. CDR3 DNA: TGCAGTGCTAGAGATGTGGGGGGGAGCTCCTACAATGAGCAGTTCTTC. The chain has TRBV20-1 and TRBJ2-1; 7 nucleotides line up with TRBD2. Trimming cost V 0 bases and J 0 bases; bases outside gene matches: 5. CDR3 length equals 16 residues. In germline, CDR1 is DFQATT, CDR2 SNEGSKA (reference sequence).

The rearrangement uses TRBV3-1 and TRBJ2-3; 7 nucleotides align to TRBD2. The J segment lost 0 bases and the V segment lost 11 bases, leaving 5 bases of the junction unmatched. CDR1 and CDR2 from the germline V gene are LGHDT and YNNKEL (reference sequence). The CDR3 loop spans 13 amino acids. The CDR3 region is CAVRRGSTDTQYF. CDR3 sequence (DNA): TGTGCCGTCCGGCGGGGGAGCACAGATACGCAGTATTTT.

This sequence joins TRBV15 and TRBJ2-2, with 10 bases identical to TRBD1. This CDR3 region has 16 residues. Germline CDR1 and CDR2: LNHNV and YYDKDF (reference sequence). Trimming removed 0 bases from V and 7 bases from J; junction bases left unmatched: 5. This chain's CDR3 is CATSRDDRGLIGELFF. The CDR3 DNA is TGTGCCACCAGCAGAGATGACAGGGGGCTCATCGGGGAGCTGTTTTTT.

This clonotype showed up just a few times. The rearrangement joins TRBV9 to TRBJ1-6; D is perhaps TRBD1 (5 bases). This CDR3 region has 15 residues. Trimming left V 3 bases short and J 7 bases short, with 14 bases between. Germline assignment: CDR1 SGDLS and CDR2 YYNGEE. In DNA, the CDR3 is TGTGCCAGCAGCGAGGGAGGGGTGGGCAATTCACCCCTCCACTTT. It yields the protein CASSEGGVGNSPLHF.

This chain joins TRBV7-2 and TRBJ1-5; no reliable D call. This CDR3 comprises 15 residues. Germline assignment: CDR1 SGHTA and CDR2 FQGNSA. Trimming took off 1 base at V and 4 bases at J, with 11 bases between the two ends. The CDR3 spells CASSLGALRNQPQHF. Here the CDR3 DNA reads TGTGCCAGCAGCTTAGGGGCTCTGAGGAATCAGCCCCAGCATTTT.

This clonotype has a handful of counts. The rearrangement uses TRBV4-3 and TRBJ2-2, with unresolved D. Germline CDR1 LGHNA, CDR2 YSLEER. There are 19 residues in the CDR3. V was pared by 0 bases and J by 2 bases, with 19 bases between. DNA of the CDR3: TGCGCCAGCAGCCAAGATGGTAGAGGAACGGAGTCAAACACCGGGGAGCTGTTTTTT. This sequence encodes CASSQDGRGTESNTGELFF.

This clonotype has a handful of counts. The chain combines TRBV5-1 with TRBJ2-3; 11 bases agree with TRBD2. The germline V gene has CDR1 SGHRS and CDR2 YFSETQ. The CDR3 has 16 residues. The ends lost 4 bases at V and 5 bases at J; junction bases unmatched: 9. CDR3 DNA sequence: TGCGCCAGCAGCCTAGGACTAGCGGGTTTGAAAGATACGCAGTATTTT. Translation gives CASSLGLAGLKDTQYF.

DNA for the CDR3: TGCAGTGCTAGAGATCACCGGGAGAATCGGAATGAGCAGTTCTTC. It encodes CSARDHRENRNEQFF. The V and J genes are TRBV20-1 and TRBJ2-1; possible D gene TRBD2, 6 bases. Looked up from germline, CDR1 is DFQATT and CDR2 is SNEGSKA (reference sequence). CDR3 length: 15 amino acids. V shed 0 bases and J shed 7 bases, with 16 bases lying between them.

This clonotype was counted between two and nine times. The CDR3 region is CASSLIQGDEQYF. The CDR3 DNA is TGTGCCAGCAGCTTAATACAGGGTGACGAGCAGTACTTC. V gene TRBV7-6 combines with J gene TRBJ2-7, with a weak D call TRBD1 (6 bases). V lost 2 bases to trimming and J lost 5 bases, with 10 bases between them. The CDR3 has 13 amino acids. Germline lookup yields CDR1 SGHVS and CDR2 FNYEAQ.

DNA of the CDR3: TGTGCCAGCAGCCACGGACGGACAGGGGCGGGTGAAGCTTTCTTT. This codes for CASSHGRTGAGEAFF. V is TRBV3-1 and J is TRBJ1-1; 9 nucleotides align to TRBD1. J was trimmed by 7 bases and V by 3 bases; bases with no gene match: 9. The germline CDR1 and CDR2 sequences are LGHDT and YNNKEL (reference sequence). The CDR3 runs 15 residues.

The table lists this clonotype with a few counts. The DNA of the CDR3 is TGTGCCAGCAGTTCCGACAGGGTAGCTTCCTACGAGCAGTACTTC. As protein: CASSSDRVASYEQYF. V and J are TRBV27 and TRBJ2-7; 7 bases are a match to TRBD1. This CDR3 has 15 amino acids. Germline assignment: CDR1 MNHEY and CDR2 SMNVEV (reference sequence). Trimming cost V 4 bases and J 1 base; bases outside gene matches: 7.

The V gene is TRBV6-2 or TRBV6-3, the J gene TRBJ2-1; D possibly corresponds to TRBD1 (6 bases). The CDR3 contains 20 residues. The germline V and J ends were trimmed by 2 bases and 0 bases, with 23 bases remaining between them. Germline V lookup: CDR1 MNHEY, CDR2 SVGEGT. In nucleotides, the CDR3 is TGTGCCAGCAGTTACCCCGCGGCGTTTGGGACATCGAGCTCCTACAATGAGCAGTTCTTC. Translated, it gives CASSYPAAFGTSSSYNEQFF.

The chain has TRBV7-8 and TRBJ2-1, with TRBD1 identical over 8 bases. The CDR3 is made up of 17 amino acids. The ends lost 1 base at V and 3 bases at J; junction bases unmatched: 8. The germline V gene encodes CDR1 SGHVS and CDR2 FQNEAQ. CDR3 DNA sequence: TGTGCCAGCAGCTTAGTCAGGGGGCCGTCCCTCTACAATGAGCAGTTCTTC. Its translation: CASSLVRGPSLYNEQFF.

At least ten counts were recorded for this clonotype. Here the CDR3 DNA reads TGTGCCAGCAAGGGGGCGAAGGACTCAGAGACCCAGTACTTC. Protein: CASKGAKDSETQYF. The V gene is TRBV7-8, the J gene TRBJ2-5, with 7 bases identical to TRBD1. The junction had 9 bases not matched to a gene; V was cut back by 7 bases and J by 4 bases. Looked up from germline, CDR1 is SGHVS and CDR2 is FQNEAQ. This CDR3 is built from 14 residues.

This sequence joins TRBV5-5 and TRBJ2-2; TRBD1 agrees at 7 bases. V lost 6 bases to trimming and J lost 5 bases; unmatched junction nucleotides: 7. CDR3 size: 14 residues. Germline V gene data show CDR1 as SGHKS and CDR2 as YYEKEE (reference sequence). The CDR3 here is CASTWDSETGELFF. CDR3 sequence (DNA): TGTGCCAGCACCTGGGACAGCGAAACCGGGGAGCTGTTTTTT.

The chain has TRBV6-1 and TRBJ2-2; D remains ambiguous. Germline V gives CDR1 MNHNS, CDR2 SASEGT. CDR3 length equals 15 residues. V lost 4 bases, J lost 3 bases, and 12 bases lay in between. The CDR3 DNA reads as TGTGCCAGCAGTGTGGTGTTCTCGGACACCGGGGAGCTGTTTTTT. Amino acid sequence: CASSVVFSDTGELFF.

The chain joins TRBV5-6 to TRBJ2-1, with D possibly matching TRBD1 (5 bases). The CDR3 consists of 13 residues. Trimming removed 10 bases at V and 0 bases at J, with 11 bases between. Germline-derived CDR1 and CDR2 are SGHDT and YYEEEE. The CDR3 bases are TGTGCCGGACAAGCTAACTCCTACAATGAGCAGTTCTTC. This encodes CAGQANSYNEQFF.